This passage covers 14 T cell receptor beta chains from one sample sequenced in a study of cytomegalovirus exposure and HLA in healthy donors. Amplification used 60 Vbeta primers and 13 Jbeta primers. Sequenced by immunoSEQ multiplex PCR; TCRdb stores in-frame clones only, minus some. This sample has 150,000 to 200,000 clones; more than 75% occur once, and the top ten carry 1.5%. What was sequenced was PBMCs. These receptor sequences come from a girl between 10 and 17 years old in good health and CMV-seropositive.

The rearrangement uses TRBV7-2 and TRBJ2-7; D is undetermined. This CDR3 is 11 amino acids long. V was trimmed by 3 bases and J by 3 bases, leaving 3 bases between them. CDR1 and CDR2 (germline): SGHTA, FQGNSA. Here the CDR3 reads CASSFNYEQYF. Here the CDR3 DNA reads TGTGCCAGCAGCTTCAACTACGAGCAGTACTTC.

The CDR3 protein is CASSEDLAGGADTQYF. Here the CDR3 DNA reads TGTGCCAGCAGTGAAGACCTAGCGGGGGGGGCAGATACGCAGTATTTT. V gene TRBV2 combines with J gene TRBJ2-3, with 12 bases fitting TRBD2. This CDR3 is 16 amino acids long. The germline gives CDR1 SNHLY, CDR2 FYNNEI. Losses at the gene ends were 1 base for V and 4 bases for J; bases not matched to a gene: 3.

The chain has TRBV7-9 and TRBJ2-2; D is perhaps TRBD1 (6 bases). V lost 5 bases and J lost 4, with 20 bases in between. CDR3 length: 17 amino acids. The germline V gene has CDR1 SEHNR and CDR2 FQNEAQ (reference sequence). CDR3 amino acids: CASSQSPGVRGTGELFF. CDR3 nucleotides: TGTGCCAGCAGCCAATCACCAGGGGTCCGGGGCACCGGGGAGCTGTTTTTT.

V and J are TRBV2 and TRBJ2-7; 9 bases are shared with TRBD1. Germline V gene sequence: CDR1 SNHLY, CDR2 FYNNEI. Trimming cost V 3 bases and J 2 bases; bases outside gene matches: 2. This CDR3 region has 14 residues. As DNA, the CDR3 is TGTGCCAGCAGTGAGGGGGACAGGGCCTACGAGCAGTACTTC. Encoded protein: CASSEGDRAYEQYF.

The V call is TRBV27, the J call TRBJ2-2; 8 bases agree with TRBD2. This CDR3 contains 17 residues. V lost 7 bases and J lost 3; bases outside the gene matches: 13. CDR1 and CDR2 from the germline V gene are MNHEY and SMNVEV (reference sequence). This chain's CDR3 is CASTPRTGTRHTGELFF. CDR3 DNA sequence: TGTGCCAGCACTCCTCGAACCGGGACTAGGCACACCGGGGAGCTGTTTTTT.

V and J are TRBV12-2 and TRBJ1-1; the table's D call, TRBD1, was not checked against the DNA. TRBV12-2 is annotated as a pseudogene. CDR3 length: 14 residues. The CDR3 DNA sequence: TGTGCAAGTCGCTTGATGGGCTTTGGCACTGAAGCTTTCTTT. Residues: CASRLMGFGTEAFF.

This chain joins TRBV9 and TRBJ2-1; D is perhaps TRBD2 (6 bases). V was shortened by 3 bases and J by 8 bases, with 21 bases between the two germline ends. This CDR3 region has 16 residues. The germline V gene encodes CDR1 SGDLS and CDR2 YYNGEE. CDR3 in amino acids: CASSAIADPGGYEQFF. In DNA, the CDR3 is TGTGCCAGCAGCGCCATAGCGGACCCCGGTGGCTATGAGCAGTTCTTC.

V is TRBV19 and J is TRBJ2-1, with 12 bases fitting TRBD2. The V gene's germline CDR1 is LNHDA and CDR2 SQIVND (reference sequence). Germline trimming cut 6 bases from V and 0 bases from J; bases unmatched to any gene: 0. The CDR3 totals 15 residues. CDR3 region: CASRTSGGSYNEQFF. The CDR3 bases are TGTGCCAGTAGGACTAGCGGGGGCTCCTACAATGAGCAGTTCTTC.

Note on this clone: The same CDR3 is also encoded by other DNA sequences in this sample. This rearrangement joins TRBV20-1 to TRBJ2-5, with D uncertain. V was pared by 3 bases and J by 0 bases, with 2 bases between. The CDR3 covers 11 residues. The V gene's germline CDR1 is DFQATT and CDR2 SNEGSKA (reference sequence). CDR3 residues: CSASNQETQYF. The CDR3 DNA follows: TGCAGTGCTAGTAACCAAGAGACCCAGTACTTC.

This clone was counted between two and nine times. The chain joins TRBV11-2 to TRBJ2-7; 8 nucleotides match TRBD1. CDR1 is SGHAT, CDR2 FQNNGV, per germline. The CDR3 runs to 15 residues. Losses at the gene ends were 5 bases for V and 9 bases for J; bases not matched to a gene: 15. The CDR3 sequence: CASSPSTGVGPPQYF. CDR3 in DNA: TGTGCCAGCAGCCCATCGACAGGGGTTGGTCCCCCGCAGTACTTC.

The chain joins TRBV14 to TRBJ1-1; 7 bases align to TRBD1. The junction had 6 bases not matched to a gene; V was cut back by 4 bases and J by 1 base. This CDR3 region has 15 residues. Germline V CDR1 and CDR2: SGHDN, FVKESK. CDR3 protein: CASSPYRGRNTEAFF. The CDR3 DNA follows: TGTGCCAGCAGCCCCTACAGGGGCAGGAACACTGAAGCTTTCTTT.

This clone was seen a few times. The chain links TRBV25-1 to TRBJ1-2, with a weak D call TRBD1 (5 bases). Germline V gene data show CDR1 as MGHDK and CDR2 as SYGVNS. The CDR3 has 15 residues. V gave up 5 bases and J gave up 4 bases, with 17 bases separating them. CDR3 bases: TGTGCCAGCAGTCACCCGGGCGGCCAGGGCTATGGCTACACCTTC. It specifies CASSHPGGQGYGYTF.

V is TRBV29-1 and J is TRBJ1-1; unclear D gene. Trimming took off 2 bases at V and 9 bases at J, with 10 bases between the two ends. CDR3 length: 11 residues. Germline CDR1 SQVTM, CDR2 ANQGSEA. CDR3 bases: TGCAGCGTTGAAAGCAGGAAACAAGCTTTCTTT. It yields the protein CSVESRKQAFF.

This sequence joins TRBV5-1 and TRBJ2-7; D may be TRBD1 (5 bases). The CDR3 sequence is 13 residues long. Between the trimmed V and J ends, which lost 7 bases and 3 bases, there was a span of 14 bases. Germline V CDR1 and CDR2: SGHRS, YFSETQ. CDR3 amino acids: CASHQGRGYEQYF. In nucleotides, the CDR3 is TGCGCCAGCCACCAGGGTCGTGGCTACGAGCAGTACTTC. Variable domain in full (rest from reference TRBV5-1 and TRBJ2-7): KAGVTQTPRYLIKTRGQQVTLSCSPISGHRSVSWYQQTPGQGLQFLFEYFSETQRNKGNFPGRFSGRQFSNSRSEMNVSTLELGDSALYLCASHQGRGYEQYFGPGTRLTVT.